A single sample is the source of the 15 T cell receptor beta chains below, sequenced in a study of identical twins. MiXCR was run by TCRdb on the 5' RACE reads, yielding one entry per CDR3 protein. The sample lists some 500,000 distinct CDR3 sequences, less than 25% occurring once. These data were also filed under a second study, of T cells expressing NK-cell markers.

Sequenced input: CD4+ T cells sorted from blood. Receptors originate from a young woman in good health.

This clonotype was detected many times. V is TRBV12-3 or TRBV12-4 and J is TRBJ2-1, with a possible D match to TRBD1 (7 bases). The CDR3 sequence is 15 residues long. The V and J ends lost 2 bases and 7 bases respectively, with 15 bases between them. CDR3 nucleotide sequence: TGTGCCAGCAGTTTAAACCAGGGGGGAGTGAATGAGCAGTTCTTC. Its protein product is CASSLNQGGVNEQFF.

This clonotype was found a few times. The chain employs TRBV20-1 and TRBJ2-5, with 14 bases that match TRBD2. Germline assignment: CDR1 DFQATT and CDR2 SNEGSKA (reference sequence). The CDR3 loop spans 15 amino acids. The V and J ends lost 5 bases and 5 bases, in that order; junction bases with no gene match: 7. Here the CDR3 reads CSAWTSGRLAETQYF. The CDR3 bases are TGCAGTGCTTGGACTAGCGGGAGGCTGGCGGAGACCCAGTACTTC.

This clonotype came up a few times. J is TRBJ2-3 and V is TRBV7-9, with D maybe TRBD1 (5 bases). The CDR3 has 12 amino acids. The germline V gene encodes CDR1 SEHNR and CDR2 FQNEAQ (reference sequence). The V and J ends lost 5 bases and 6 bases respectively, with 9 bases between them. DNA of the CDR3: TGTGCCAGCAGCGGGGCCCCCGATACGCAGTATTTT. Residues: CASSGAPDTQYF.

Only a few counts were recorded for this clonotype. The CDR3 is CASSQGTGGFGEQFF. In nucleotides, the CDR3 is TGTGCCAGCAGCCAAGGGACAGGGGGGTTCGGTGAGCAGTTCTTC. The V and J genes are TRBV4-2 and TRBJ2-1; 10 bases match TRBD1. The CDR3 sequence is 15 residues long. V lost 1 base to trimming and J lost 9 bases; unmatched junction nucleotides: 6. CDR1 is LGHNA and CDR2 is YNFKEQ in the germline V gene.

This clonotype was seen a few times. The chain carries TRBV20-1 and TRBJ2-1; TRBD2 is a possible D gene (6 bases). The ends were cut back, 1 base at V and 7 bases at J, with 17 bases in the middle. The germline gives CDR1 DFQATT, CDR2 SNEGSKA (reference sequence). This CDR3 contains 15 residues. CDR3 sequence (DNA): TGCAGTGCTAGAGCCGCATGGTCCCGGGGGAATGAGCAGTTCTTC. Amino acid sequence: CSARAAWSRGNEQFF.

This clonotype has only a few counts. The chain is built from TRBV7-2 and TRBJ1-4, with no clear D. The V gene lost 0 bases and the J gene lost 0 bases, with 8 bases spanning the gap. Germline V lookup: CDR1 SGHTA, CDR2 FQGNSA. The CDR3 runs to 16 residues. CDR3 protein: CASSLAGPATNEKLFF. In DNA form, the CDR3 reads TGTGCCAGCAGCTTAGCTGGCCCTGCAACTAATGAAAAACTGTTTTTT.

The chain combines TRBV10-3 with TRBJ2-5; no reliable D call. This CDR3 is 12 amino acids long. The V end was cut by 2 bases, the J end by 2 bases, with 3 bases between. Germline CDR1 and CDR2: ENHRY and SYGVKD. CDR3 coding DNA: TGTGCCATCAGTGAGCCGCAAGAGACCCAGTACTTC. This gives the protein CAISEPQETQYF.

This clonotype was seen more than once but under ten times. V gene TRBV12-3 or TRBV12-4 combines with J gene TRBJ2-2; D remains unclear. V dropped 2 bases and J dropped 0 bases, with 10 bases sitting between them. The CDR3 runs 16 residues. CDR3 region: CASSLYGPANTGELFF. Here the CDR3 DNA reads TGTGCCAGCAGTTTATATGGGCCTGCGAACACCGGGGAGCTGTTTTTT.

This clonotype was seen more than once but under ten times. For the CDR3, the DNA is TGTGCCTGGGGTTCTCTAACGGGATTTGGCAATGAGCAGTTCTTC. Its translation is CAWGSLTGFGNEQFF. The chain combines TRBV30 with TRBJ2-1; TRBD2 might be the D (5 bases). This CDR3 is built from 15 residues. Germline lookup yields CDR1 GTSNPN and CDR2 SVGIG (reference sequence). Trimming cost V 5 bases and J 6 bases, with 20 bases left between them.

This clonotype has more than one count but fewer than ten. The chain has TRBV5-5 and TRBJ2-7; D not certain. The V gene lost 5 bases and the J gene lost 0 bases, with 12 bases spanning the gap. The CDR3 spans 14 residues. Germline CDR1 is SGHKS and CDR2 is YYEKEE (reference sequence). This CDR3 reads CASSPDGFSYEQYF. CDR3 coding DNA: TGTGCCAGCAGTCCGGACGGATTCTCCTACGAGCAGTACTTC.

J is TRBJ1-5 and V is TRBV10-3; D call uncertain. Trimming left V 3 bases short and J 8 bases short, with 11 bases between. In germline, CDR1 is ENHRY, CDR2 SYGVKD. CDR3 length equals 13 residues. The DNA for the CDR3 is TGTGCCATCAGTGAAGGCAGCTTCAAGCCCCAGCATTTT. Translated, it gives CAISEGSFKPQHF.

This clonotype was counted once. V and J are TRBV6-2 or TRBV6-3 and TRBJ2-1; tentative D call: TRBD2 (6 bases). Germline V gene data show CDR1 as MNHEY and CDR2 as SVGEGT. The CDR3 loop spans 15 amino acids. The V gene lost 0 bases and the J gene lost 8 bases, with 14 bases spanning the gap. The CDR3 DNA reads TGTGCCAGCAGTTACTCCCGACTAGTAAGGGATGAGCAGTTCTTC. Protein product: CASSYSRLVRDEQFF.

J is TRBJ1-2 and V is TRBV12-3 or TRBV12-4, with TRBD1 matching over 7 bases. The CDR3 is 14 residues long. V dropped 5 bases and J dropped 8; count of bases not matched to a gene: 11. The CDR3 DNA sequence: TGTGCCAGCAGTCCGGGACAGACGATCTACGGCTACACCTTC. Protein: CASSPGQTIYGYTF.

This clonotype came up a few times. The rearrangement links TRBV20-1 to TRBJ2-7, with D uncertain. Between the trimmed V and J ends, which lost 2 bases and 5 bases, there was a span of 10 bases. The germline V gene encodes CDR1 DFQATT and CDR2 SNEGSKA (reference sequence). The CDR3 has 12 residues. The CDR3 DNA is TGCAGTGCTAGAAGGCATGGCCACGAGCAGTACTTC. Its protein is CSARRHGHEQYF.

This clonotype was seen more than once but under ten times. The chain recombines TRBV10-3 with TRBJ2-1, with D possibly being TRBD1 or TRBD2 (6 bases each). V was pared by 7 bases and J by 8 bases, with 12 bases between. CDR1 is ENHRY and CDR2 is SYGVKD in the germline V gene. The CDR3 is 12 residues long. The CDR3 sequence: CAINNREDEQFF. The CDR3 DNA sequence: TGTGCCATCAATAACAGGGAGGATGAGCAGTTCTTC.